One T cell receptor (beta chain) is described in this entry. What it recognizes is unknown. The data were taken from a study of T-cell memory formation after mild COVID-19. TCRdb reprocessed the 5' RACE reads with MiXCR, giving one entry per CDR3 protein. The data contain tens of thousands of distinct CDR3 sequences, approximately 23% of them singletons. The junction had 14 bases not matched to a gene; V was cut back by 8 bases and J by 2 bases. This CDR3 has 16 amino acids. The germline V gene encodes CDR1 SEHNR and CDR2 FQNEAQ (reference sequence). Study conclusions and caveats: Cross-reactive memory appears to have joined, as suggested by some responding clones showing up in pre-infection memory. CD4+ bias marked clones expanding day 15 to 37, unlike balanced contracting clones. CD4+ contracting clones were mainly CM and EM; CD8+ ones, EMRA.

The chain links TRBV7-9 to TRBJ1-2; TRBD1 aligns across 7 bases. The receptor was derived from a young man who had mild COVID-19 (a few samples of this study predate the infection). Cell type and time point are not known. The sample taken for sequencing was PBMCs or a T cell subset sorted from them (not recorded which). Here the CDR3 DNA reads TGTGCCAGCGCGAGATTGGGACAGACCTTAAACTATGGCTACACCTTC. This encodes CASARLGQTLNYGYTF.